Listed below are T cell receptor beta chains from one sample, sequenced in a study of tumor-infiltrating lymphocytes in localized non-small cell lung cancer. Sequencing was performed with immunoSEQ multiplex PCR; in TCRdb, only in-frame clones are kept and a portion is missing. The sample yields roughly 11,000 clones, 84% seen once. Sequencing was done on a sample of lung tumor tissue. These receptors came from a human donor with non-small cell lung cancer. Both conserved end residues are part of each CDR3. Fields, in order: V gene, J gene, clone size, D gene, CDR3 DNA, CDR3 protein. A D gene is named only where the DNA matches it firmly. Clone size is shown for a subset of rows, as once, few, many or a class of expanded clone.

>TRBV19|TRBJ1-5|-|-
TGTGCCAGTAAGGACCATATTGGTCAGCCCCAGCATTTT
CASKDHIGQPQHF
>TRBV27|TRBJ1-2|few|-
TGTGCCAGCAGTTTATGGGGTAGTGGTGGCTACACCTTC
CASSLWGSGGYTF
>TRBV5-1|TRBJ2-5|-|-
TGCGCCAGCAGCTTGGGAGGGTGGAGGGGATCGGAGACCCAGTACTTC
CASSLGGWRGSETQYF
>TRBV2|TRBJ1-6|-|-
TGTGCCAGCATCGGGGGGATCTATAATTCACCCCTCCACTTT
CASIGGIYNSPLHF
>TRBV7-2|TRBJ2-3|-|TRBD2
TGTGCCAGCAGCTCTGGCTGGGGGTCTAGCGGGGGATTTACAGATACGCAGTATTTT
CASSSGWGSSGGFTDTQYF
>TRBV9|TRBJ1-2|-|-
TGTGCCAGCAGCGTAGACCAGGGTTGGGGGAACTATGGCTACACCTTC
CASSVDQGWGNYGYTF
>TRBV10-3|TRBJ2-5|-|-
TGTGCCATCAGTGCTTCTGACAGGAGAGGTGTAGAGACCCAGTACTTC
CAISASDRRGVETQYF
>TRBV27|TRBJ2-3|-|-
TGTGCCAGCTTCGGACGGGAACGAGGGCAGTATTTT
CASFGRERGQYF
>TRBV11-3|TRBJ2-3|-|TRBD2
TGTGCCAGCAGCTTAGGAGATAGCGGGGGACCAGATACGCAGTATTTT
CASSLGDSGGPDTQYF
>TRBV7-2|TRBJ2-5|-|TRBD2
TGTGCCAGCAGCTTAGCGCCGAGCGGGGGCCAAGAGACCCAGTACTTC
CASSLAPSGGQETQYF
>TRBV19|TRBJ1-5|-|-
TGTGCCGGAAGGAGGAGCAATCAGCCCCAGCATTTT
CAGRRSNQPQHF
>TRBV9|TRBJ2-2|-|-
TGTGCCAGCAGCGTAGCGGGACAGAACACCGGGGAGCTGTTTTTT
CASSVAGQNTGELFF
>TRBV28|TRBJ1-2|-|TRBD1
TGTGCCAGCAGCCCCCCCGGGACAGGGGACGTCTTGGCCTTC
CASSPPGTGDVLAF
>TRBV18|TRBJ2-2|few|-
TGTGCCAGCTCACCTAGAGGGGCCGGGGAGCTGTTTTTT
CASSPRGAGELFF
>TRBV27|TRBJ1-2|-|TRBD1
TGTGCCAGCAGTCCCAGGACAGGGGCCGGCTATGGCTACACCTTC
CASSPRTGAGYGYTF
>TRBV5-4|TRBJ1-2|-|-
TGTGCCAGCACCACCATGGGGCAGGCCACGGGTGAGGGCTACACCTTC
CASTTMGQATGEGYTF
>TRBV29-1|TRBJ1-2|-|TRBD1
TGCAGCGCTAGGGGGCGGGAGGGATATGGCTACACCTTC
CSARGREGYGYTF
>TRBV11-1|TRBJ2-7|-|TRBD1
TGTGCCAGCAGCCTCCGGGACAGCCAATACTACGAGCAGTACTTC
CASSLRDSQYYEQYF
>TRBV14|TRBJ1-1|once|-
TGTGCCAGCACCGTGGGGGGGAACACTGAAGCTTTCTTT
CASTVGGNTEAFF
>TRBV5-6|TRBJ2-2|-|-
TGTGCCAGCAGCTTGGCCCGGCAGGGGCGGACCGGGGAGCTGTTTTTT
CASSLARQGRTGELFF
>TRBV6-1|TRBJ1-5|-|TRBD1
TGTGCCAGCAGTGTGACAGGGAAGCAGCCCCAGCATTTT
CASSVTGKQPQHF
>TRBV5-4|TRBJ2-5|-|TRBD1
TGTGCCAGCAGCTGGGGACAGGCCATTTCTGAGACCCAGTACTTC
CASSWGQAISETQYF
>TRBV5-8|TRBJ2-1|-|TRBD2
TGTGCCAGCAGCTTGAGGGAGCGGGAGGGCCTAAGGTACAATGAGCAGTTCTTC
CASSLREREGLRYNEQFF
>TRBV28|TRBJ1-5|-|TRBD1
TGTGCCAGCAGTTCGTGGGGGACAGGGGATCAGCCCCAGCATTTT
CASSSWGTGDQPQHF
>TRBV11-3|TRBJ2-7|-|TRBD2
TGTGCCAGCAGCTCAGGGACTAGCGGGAGGGCCTACTTC
CASSSGTSGRAYF
>TRBV6-5|TRBJ1-1|-|TRBD1
TGTGCCAGCAGTTACTCTGGGACAGGGCTCGGCACTGAAGCTTTCTTT
CASSYSGTGLGTEAFF
>TRBV10-1|TRBJ2-7|-|-
TGCGCCAGCAGATGGACAGAGAGCTCCTACGAGCAGTACTTC
CASRWTESSYEQYF
>TRBV6-6|TRBJ2-3|-|TRBD2
TGTGCCTCCTCCCAGCGGGGGACAGATACGCAGTATTTT
CASSQRGTDTQYF